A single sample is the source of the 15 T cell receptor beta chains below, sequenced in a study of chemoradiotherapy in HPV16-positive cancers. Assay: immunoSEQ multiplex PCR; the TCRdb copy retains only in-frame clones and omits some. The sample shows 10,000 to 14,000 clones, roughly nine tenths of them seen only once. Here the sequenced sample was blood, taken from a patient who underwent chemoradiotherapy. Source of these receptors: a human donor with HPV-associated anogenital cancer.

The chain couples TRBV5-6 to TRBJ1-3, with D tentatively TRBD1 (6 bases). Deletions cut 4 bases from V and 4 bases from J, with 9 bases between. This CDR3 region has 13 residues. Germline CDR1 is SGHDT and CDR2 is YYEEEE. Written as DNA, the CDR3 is TGTGCCAGCAGCACCGGGACAGGAAACACCATATATTTT. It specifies CASSTGTGNTIYF.

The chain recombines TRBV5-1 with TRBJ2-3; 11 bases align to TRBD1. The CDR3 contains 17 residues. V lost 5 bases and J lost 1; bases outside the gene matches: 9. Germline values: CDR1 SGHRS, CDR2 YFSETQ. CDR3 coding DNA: TGCGCCAGCAGAGGACAGGGGGCGGCATCCGGCACAGATACGCAGTATTTT. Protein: CASRGQGAASGTDTQYF.

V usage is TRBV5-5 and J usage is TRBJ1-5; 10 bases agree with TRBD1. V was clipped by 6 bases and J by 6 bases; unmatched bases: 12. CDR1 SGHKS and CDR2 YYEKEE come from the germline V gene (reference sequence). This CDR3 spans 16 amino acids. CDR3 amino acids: CASNSYGTGAGQPQHF. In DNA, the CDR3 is TGTGCCAGCAACAGCTACGGGACAGGGGCGGGTCAGCCCCAGCATTTT. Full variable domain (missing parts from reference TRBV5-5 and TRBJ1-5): DAGVTQSPTHLIKTRGQQVTLRCSPISGHKSVSWYQQVLGQGPQFIFQYYEKEERGRGNFPDRFSARQFPNYSSELNVNALLLGDSALYLCASNSYGTGAGQPQHFGDGTRLSIL.

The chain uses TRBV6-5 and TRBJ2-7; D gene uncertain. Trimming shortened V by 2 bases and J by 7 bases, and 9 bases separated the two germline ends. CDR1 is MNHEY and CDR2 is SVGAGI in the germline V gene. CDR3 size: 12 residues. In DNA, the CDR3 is TGTGCCAGCAGTTACGGCCCGACGGAGCAGTACTTC. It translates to CASSYGPTEQYF.

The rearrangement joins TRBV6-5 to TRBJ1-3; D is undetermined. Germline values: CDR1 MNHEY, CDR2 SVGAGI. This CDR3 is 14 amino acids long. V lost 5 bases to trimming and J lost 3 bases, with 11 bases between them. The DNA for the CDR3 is TGTGCCAGCAGTGGGTGGGCGAATGGAAACACCATATATTTT. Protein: CASSGWANGNTIYF.

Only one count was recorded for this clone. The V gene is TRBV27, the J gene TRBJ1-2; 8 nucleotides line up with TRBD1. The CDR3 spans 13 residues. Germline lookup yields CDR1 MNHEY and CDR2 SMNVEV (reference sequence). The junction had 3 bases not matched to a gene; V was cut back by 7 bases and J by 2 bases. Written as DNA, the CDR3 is TGTGCCAGCAAAACAGGGGGGAACTATGGCTACACCTTC. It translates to CASKTGGNYGYTF.

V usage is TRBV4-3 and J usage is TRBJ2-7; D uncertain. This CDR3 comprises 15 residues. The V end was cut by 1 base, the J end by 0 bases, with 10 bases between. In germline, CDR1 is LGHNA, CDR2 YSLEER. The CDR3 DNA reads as TGCGCCAGCAGCCAAGCGGCAGCGAGCTCCTACGAGCAGTACTTC. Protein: CASSQAAASSYEQYF.

The CDR3 loop is CASSLVAGRAGELFF. The CDR3 region has the DNA TGCGCCAGCAGCTTGGTGGCAGGGAGGGCCGGGGAGCTGTTTTTT. The genes are TRBV5-1 and TRBJ2-2; TRBD2 matches 7 bases. The CDR3 loop spans 15 amino acids. The germline gives CDR1 SGHRS, CDR2 YFSETQ. The V and J ends lost 0 bases and 6 bases, in that order; junction bases with no gene match: 5.

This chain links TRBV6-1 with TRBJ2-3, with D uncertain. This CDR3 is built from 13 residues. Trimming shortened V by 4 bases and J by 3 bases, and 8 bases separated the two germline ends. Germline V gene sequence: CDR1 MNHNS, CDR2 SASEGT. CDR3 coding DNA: TGTGCCAGCAGTGTGGTAAGAACAGATACGCAGTATTTT. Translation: CASSVVRTDTQYF.

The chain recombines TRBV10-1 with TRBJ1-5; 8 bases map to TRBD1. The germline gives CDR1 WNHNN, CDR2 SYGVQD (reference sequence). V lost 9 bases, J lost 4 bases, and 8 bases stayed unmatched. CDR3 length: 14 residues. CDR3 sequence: CARRQGRANQPQHF. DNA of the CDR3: TGCGCCAGAAGACAGGGGCGGGCGAATCAGCCCCAGCATTTT.

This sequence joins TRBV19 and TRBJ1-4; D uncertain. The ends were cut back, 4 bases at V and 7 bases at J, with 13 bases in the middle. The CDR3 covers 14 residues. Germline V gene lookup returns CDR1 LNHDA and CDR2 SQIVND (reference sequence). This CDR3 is CASSTGGFSEKLFF. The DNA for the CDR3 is TGTGCCAGTAGTACGGGAGGATTCAGTGAAAAACTGTTTTTT. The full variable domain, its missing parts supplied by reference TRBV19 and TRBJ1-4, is DGGITQSPKYLFRKEGQNVTLSCEQNLNHDAMYWYRQDPGQGLRLIYYSQIVNDFQKGDIAEGYSVSREKKESFPLTVTSAQKNPTAFYLCASSTGGFSEKLFFGSGTQLSVL.

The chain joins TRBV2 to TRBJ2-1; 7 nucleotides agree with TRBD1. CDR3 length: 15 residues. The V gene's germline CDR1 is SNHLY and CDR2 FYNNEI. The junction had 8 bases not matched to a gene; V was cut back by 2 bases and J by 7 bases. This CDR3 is CASSERGGLWNEQFF. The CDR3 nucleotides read TGTGCCAGCAGTGAACGAGGGGGCCTATGGAATGAGCAGTTCTTC.

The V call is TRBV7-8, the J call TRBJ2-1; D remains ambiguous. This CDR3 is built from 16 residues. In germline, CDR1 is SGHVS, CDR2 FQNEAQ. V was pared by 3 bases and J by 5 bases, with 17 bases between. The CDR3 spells CASSFGNIRNNNEQFF. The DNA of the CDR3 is TGTGCCAGCAGCTTCGGCAACATCCGTAATAACAATGAGCAGTTCTTC.

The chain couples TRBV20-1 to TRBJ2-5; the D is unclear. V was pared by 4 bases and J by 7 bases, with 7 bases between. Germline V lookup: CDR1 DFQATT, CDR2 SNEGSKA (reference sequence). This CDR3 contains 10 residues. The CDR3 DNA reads TGCAGTGCTACGAAGGGGACCCAGTACTTC. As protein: CSATKGTQYF.

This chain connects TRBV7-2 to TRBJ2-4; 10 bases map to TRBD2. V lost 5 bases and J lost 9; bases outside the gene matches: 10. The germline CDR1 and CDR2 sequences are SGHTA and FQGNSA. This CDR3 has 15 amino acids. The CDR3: CASSQKAGGGSIQYF. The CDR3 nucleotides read TGTGCCAGCAGCCAAAAAGCGGGGGGGGGAAGCATTCAGTACTTC.